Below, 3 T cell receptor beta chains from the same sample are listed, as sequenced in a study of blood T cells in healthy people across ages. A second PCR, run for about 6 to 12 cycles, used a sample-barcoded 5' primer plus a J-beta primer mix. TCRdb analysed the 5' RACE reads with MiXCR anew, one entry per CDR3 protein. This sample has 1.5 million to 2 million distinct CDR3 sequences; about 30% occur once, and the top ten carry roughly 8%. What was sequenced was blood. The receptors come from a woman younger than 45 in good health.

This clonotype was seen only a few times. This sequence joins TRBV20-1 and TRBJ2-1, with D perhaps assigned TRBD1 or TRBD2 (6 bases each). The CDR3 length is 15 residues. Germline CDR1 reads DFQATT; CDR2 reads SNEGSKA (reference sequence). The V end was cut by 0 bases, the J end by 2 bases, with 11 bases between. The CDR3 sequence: CSARDPGATYNEQFF. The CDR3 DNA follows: TGCAGTGCTAGAGATCCGGGGGCTACCTACAATGAGCAGTTCTTC.

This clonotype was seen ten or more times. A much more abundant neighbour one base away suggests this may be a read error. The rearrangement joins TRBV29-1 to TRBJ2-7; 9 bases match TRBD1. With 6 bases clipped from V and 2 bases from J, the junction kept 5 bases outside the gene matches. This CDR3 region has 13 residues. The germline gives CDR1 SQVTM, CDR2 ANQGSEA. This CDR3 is CSVGRTGAYEQYF. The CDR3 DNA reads TGCAGCGTCGGCCGGACAGGGGCCTACGAGCAGTACTTC.

The CDR3 sequence: CASTIHRLRETQYF. The CDR3 nucleotides are TGTGCCAGCACCATCCATCGCCTCCGAGAGACCCAGTACTTC. The chain couples TRBV21-1 to TRBJ2-4; TRBD2 is the table's D call, not checked against the DNA. Near its end, the DNA agrees better with TRBJ2-5, so the J call may be wrong. TRBV21-1 is classified as a pseudogene. The CDR3 is made up of 14 amino acids.